This entry concerns a single T cell receptor (beta chain). Antigen specificity is unknown. These data are taken from a study of cytomegalovirus exposure and HLA in healthy donors. Study context: When over 300 donors were genotyped, roughly four fifths of them were found to fall in the Caucasian-associated ancestry cluster. Study-wide results and limits: When a later analysis was performed, an Asian-associated ancestry cluster reportedly had fewer N-insertions than the approximately 680-donor mean. For most TCR beta V segments, an earlier analysis put the productive rate at about 87% or about 30% of the time. The authors considered a cluster of highly shared sequence variants likely to be a sequencing artifact.

It was with 60 Vbeta and 13 Jbeta primers that the PCR ran. Assay used: immunoSEQ multiplex PCR; TCRdb lists only in-frame clones, some missing. The data contain roughly 190,000 clones, more than 65% of them seen just once; the ten biggest clones take up 1.8%. Trimming cost V 4 bases and J 7 bases, with 10 bases left between them. The CDR3 runs 13 residues. Germline CDR1 MNHNY, CDR2 SVGAGI (reference sequence). Sequencing input: PBMCs. The gene calls are TRBV6-6 and TRBJ2-2; no reliable D call. This receptor was obtained from a woman aged 25 to 39 in good health and CMV-seronegative. CDR3 nucleotide sequence: TGTGCCAGCAGTTGGCAGCCAGGCGGGGAGCTGTTTTTT. Translating gives CASSWQPGGELFF.